These 26 T cell receptor beta chains originate from one sample sequenced in a study of radiotherapy plus CTLA-4 blockade in lung cancer. Data came from immunoSEQ multiplex PCR; TCRdb stores just in-frame clones and leaves some out. The sample shows tens of thousands of clones, around 76% of them seen only once. The sequenced sample was peripheral blood, obtained from a patient treated with radiotherapy plus ipilimumab. The receptors were sampled from a human donor with non-small cell lung cancer who had a partial response to radiotherapy plus ipilimumab. Some clones in this sample may be carry-over from other donors' samples.

V gene TRBV19 combines with J gene TRBJ2-5; 9 positions match TRBD2. The CDR3 loop spans 14 amino acids. V trimming: 5 bases; J trimming: 9 bases; junction bases outside the gene matches: 10. CDR1 is LNHDA, CDR2 SQIVND, per germline (reference sequence). The CDR3 nucleotides read TGTGCCAGTAGTGAGCTAGCGGGGCGCTGGGCCCAGTACTTC. Residues: CASSELAGRWAQYF.

The genes are TRBV29-1 and TRBJ1-5; D possibly corresponds to TRBD1 (5 bases). This CDR3 region has 13 residues. V lost 4 bases and J 6 bases, leaving 13 bases between the germline ends. In germline, CDR1 is SQVTM, CDR2 ANQGSEA. CDR3 in amino acids: CSVGQNAAQPQHF. In nucleotides, the CDR3 is TGCAGCGTTGGACAGAATGCGGCTCAGCCCCAGCATTTT.

This chain connects TRBV7-9 to TRBJ2-3, with 10 bases fitting TRBD1. The CDR3 runs 16 residues. The junction had 12 bases not matched to a gene; V was cut back by 5 bases and J by 7 bases. Germline V gene data show CDR1 as SEHNR and CDR2 as FQNEAQ (reference sequence). The DNA of the CDR3 is TGTGCCAGCAGCCCCCTCGGACAGGGGGTTTCAAATACGCAGTATTTT. It yields the protein CASSPLGQGVSNTQYF.

This clone appeared a few times. The genes are TRBV5-4 and TRBJ1-4; the D gene is possibly TRBD1 (6 bases). CDR3 size: 14 residues. Trimming pared 3 bases from V and 5 bases from J, leaving 11 bases between. Germline lookup yields CDR1 SGHNT and CDR2 YYREEE (reference sequence). The CDR3 loop is CASSSGTLNEKLFF. The CDR3 DNA is TGTGCCAGCAGCTCCGGGACACTAAATGAAAAACTGTTTTTT. The full variable domain, rest sourced from reference TRBV5-4 and TRBJ1-4, is ETGVTQSPTHLIKTRGQQVTLRCSSQSGHNTVSWYQQALGQGPQFIFQYYREEENGRGNFPPRFSGLQFPNYSSELNVNALELDDSALYLCASSSGTLNEKLFFGSGTQLSVL.

V is TRBV5-5 and J is TRBJ1-1; D ambiguous. CDR3 length: 13 residues. Germline-derived CDR1 and CDR2 are SGHKS and YYEKEE (reference sequence). V lost 2 bases and J lost 5, with 10 bases in between. The CDR3 nucleotides are TGTGCCAGCAGCTTCGGGTTGGAAACTGAAGCTTTCTTT. Protein: CASSFGLETEAFF.

The chain's CDR3 is CASSRGGVPQETQYF. CDR3 coding DNA: TGTGCCAGCAGCAGGGGGGGGGTTCCCCAAGAGACCCAGTACTTC. The chain uses TRBV7-2 and TRBJ2-5, with D maybe TRBD2 (7 bases). The ends were cut back, 5 bases at V and 1 base at J, with 14 bases in the middle. Per the germline V gene, CDR1 is SGHTA and CDR2 is FQGNSA. The CDR3 sequence is 15 residues long.

This chain uses TRBV11-2 with TRBJ1-1, with D hard to call. The CDR3 loop spans 13 amino acids. CDR1 is SGHAT, CDR2 FQNNGV, per germline. V was pared by 3 bases and J by 1 base, with 6 bases between. The CDR3 reads CASSFYENTEAFF. The CDR3 region has the DNA TGTGCCAGCAGCTTCTACGAGAACACTGAAGCTTTCTTT.

This clone came up a few times. J is TRBJ2-5 and V is TRBV7-3, with TRBD2 as a possible D gene (6 bases). This CDR3 region has 13 residues. In germline, CDR1 is SGHTA, CDR2 FQGTGA. Trimming cost V 4 bases and J 4 bases, with 10 bases left between them. CDR3 in amino acids: CASSSLGGETQYF. CDR3 nucleotide sequence: TGTGCCAGCAGCTCCCTCGGGGGAGAGACCCAGTACTTC.

J is TRBJ2-1 and V is TRBV7-9; D is ambiguous. Germline loops: CDR1 SEHNR, CDR2 FQNEAQ (reference sequence). Trimming took 1 base from V and 9 from J, leaving 7 bases between them. The CDR3 covers 12 residues. The CDR3 nucleotides are TGTGCCAGCAGCTTAGAGTTCGGTGAGCAGTTCTTC. Translation: CASSLEFGEQFF.

The J gene is TRBJ2-5, the V gene TRBV2; 9 bases are shared with TRBD2. CDR1 and CDR2 from the germline V gene are SNHLY and FYNNEI. This CDR3 region has 14 residues. The V gene end was trimmed by 4 bases and the J gene end by 7 bases; junction bases not matched to a gene: 7. In nucleotides, the CDR3 is TGTGCCAGCAGTGTGGCGGGGGGGGTCGGGACCCAGTACTTC. This gives the protein CASSVAGGVGTQYF.

The chain carries TRBV5-6 and TRBJ1-5; 8 positions match TRBD1. J was trimmed by 0 bases and V by 3 bases; bases with no gene match: 5. Germline values: CDR1 SGHDT, CDR2 YYEEEE. This CDR3 contains 16 residues. In DNA form, the CDR3 reads TGTGCCAGCAGCTATGGGACAGGCCTTAGCAATCAGCCCCAGCATTTT. Protein product: CASSYGTGLSNQPQHF.

This chain links TRBV28 with TRBJ2-1; tentative D call: TRBD1 (5 bases). CDR3 size: 15 residues. Trimming pared 3 bases from V and 8 bases from J, leaving 17 bases between. Germline V CDR1 and CDR2: MDHEN, SYDVKM. CDR3 sequence: CASSFQGYNVDEQFF. CDR3 nucleotides: TGTGCCAGCAGTTTCCAGGGCTACAATGTAGATGAGCAGTTCTTC.

The chain combines TRBV6-5 with TRBJ2-7; no reliable D call. V was trimmed by 0 bases and J by 3 bases, leaving 15 bases between them. The CDR3 is 16 residues long. Germline V gives CDR1 MNHEY, CDR2 SVGAGI. The CDR3 protein is CASSYSAKFGFYEQYF. CDR3 DNA: TGTGCCAGCAGTTACTCGGCGAAATTCGGGTTCTACGAGCAGTACTTC.

The V call is TRBV7-8, the J call TRBJ2-1; 10 bases map to TRBD2. J lost 0 bases, V lost 2 bases, and 10 bases had no gene match. The CDR3 runs 19 residues. CDR1 SGHVS and CDR2 FQNEAQ come from the germline V gene. The CDR3 region has the DNA TGTGCCAGCAGCTTAAGGGTTTCTAGCGGGGGACACTCCTACAATGAGCAGTTCTTC. The encoded protein is CASSLRVSSGGHSYNEQFF.

The chain has TRBV9 and TRBJ2-1; possible D gene TRBD2, 5 bases. This CDR3 is 15 amino acids long. The germline V and J ends were trimmed by 5 bases and 10 bases, with 22 bases remaining between them. The germline V gene has CDR1 SGDLS and CDR2 YYNGEE. CDR3 sequence (DNA): TGTGCCAGCAGACCCAAGACATTATGTAGGAGGGAGCAGTTCTTC. This translates into CASRPKTLCRREQFF.

V is TRBV11-1 and J is TRBJ1-2; D possibly corresponds to TRBD1 (5 bases). The CDR3 totals 15 residues. Trimming stripped 5 bases from V and 6 bases from J, with 19 bases between. CDR1 SGHAT and CDR2 FQDESV come from the germline V gene (reference sequence). The CDR3 is CASSGSTVGWNGYTF. Written as DNA, the CDR3 is TGTGCCAGCAGCGGGTCGACAGTGGGGTGGAATGGCTACACCTTC.

This clone occurred a few times. The V gene is TRBV28, the J gene TRBJ2-7, with 8 positions matching TRBD2. CDR1 is MDHEN, CDR2 SYDVKM, per germline. The CDR3 spans 15 residues. With 6 bases clipped from V and 3 bases from J, the junction kept 10 bases outside the gene matches. CDR3 DNA: TGTGCCAGCAGCCCTCCGGGGGGGGACCTCTACGAGCAGTACTTC. Protein: CASSPPGGDLYEQYF.

The CDR3 here is CASSLLAGGTNEKLFF. The CDR3 bases are TGTGCCAGCAGCTTGCTGGCAGGGGGGACGAATGAAAAACTGTTTTTT. V and J are TRBV5-5 and TRBJ1-4; 7 nucleotides agree with TRBD1. Germline trimming cut 1 base from V and 5 bases from J; bases unmatched to any gene: 8. The CDR3 contains 16 residues. The germline V gene encodes CDR1 SGHKS and CDR2 YYEKEE (reference sequence).

The V call is TRBV5-1, the J call TRBJ1-1; the D is unclear. Germline V gene sequence: CDR1 SGHRS, CDR2 YFSETQ. This CDR3 spans 13 amino acids. V lost 3 bases to trimming and J lost 1 base, with 7 bases between them. The CDR3 sequence is CASSYSQNTEAFF. CDR3 coding DNA: TGCGCCAGCAGCTACAGCCAGAACACTGAAGCTTTCTTT.

The rearrangement links TRBV7-3 to TRBJ2-1; 14 bases are shared with TRBD2. Germline CDR1 SGHTA, CDR2 FQGTGA. The junction had 3 bases not matched to a gene; V was cut back by 8 bases and J by 6 bases. There are 14 residues in the CDR3. In nucleotides, the CDR3 is TGTGCCAGCGGGACTAGCGGGAGAGGCAATGAGCAGTTCTTC. Translation: CASGTSGRGNEQFF.

The chain links TRBV13 to TRBJ2-7; 8 bases fit TRBD2. Germline CDR1 reads PRHDT; CDR2 reads FYEKMQ (reference sequence). After removal of 6 bases from V and 3 bases from J, the junction contained 19 bases not matched to a gene. This CDR3 contains 18 residues. The CDR3 region is CASRPTAGLGSLRYEQYF. CDR3 coding DNA: TGTGCCAGCAGACCGACGGCGGGACTAGGTTCCCTCCGCTACGAGCAGTACTTC.

The V gene is TRBV18, the J gene TRBJ1-4; 10 bases fit TRBD1. Losses at the gene ends were 4 bases for V and 8 bases for J; bases not matched to a gene: 4. The germline V gene encodes CDR1 KGHSH and CDR2 LQKENI. The CDR3 has 14 residues. The CDR3 loop reads CASSQGQGGEKLFF. For the CDR3, the DNA is TGTGCCAGCTCACAAGGACAGGGGGGCGAAAAACTGTTTTTT.

V is TRBV7-3 and J is TRBJ2-2; D possibly corresponds to TRBD2 (7 bases). Germline-derived CDR1 and CDR2 are SGHTA and FQGTGA. The CDR3 contains 14 residues. Trimming took 8 bases from V and 6 from J, leaving 16 bases between them. In DNA, the CDR3 is TGTGCCAGCGCTGGGGCGGGGGCCCCCGGGGAGCTGTTTTTT. Residues: CASAGAGAPGELFF.

The chain links TRBV19 to TRBJ1-5; tentatively, D is TRBD1 (6 bases). CDR1 is LNHDA, CDR2 SQIVND, per germline (reference sequence). V lost 6 bases, J lost 0 bases, and 15 bases lay in between. This CDR3 is built from 16 residues. CDR3 in amino acids: CASRVLGTLSNQPQHF. The CDR3 DNA follows: TGTGCCAGTAGGGTACTGGGGACACTTAGCAATCAGCCCCAGCATTTT.

The chain is built from TRBV11-2 and TRBJ1-5, with a weak D call TRBD1 (5 bases). V shed 3 bases and J shed 5 bases, with 14 bases lying between them. The CDR3 loop spans 15 amino acids. Germline lookup yields CDR1 SGHAT and CDR2 FQNNGV. DNA of the CDR3: TGTGCCAGCAGCTTTACAGGCTTCGGCGATCAGCCCCAGCATTTT. This codes for CASSFTGFGDQPQHF.

This chain joins TRBV7-9 and TRBJ2-2; maybe TRBD1 (5 bases). Per germline, CDR1 SEHNR and CDR2 FQNEAQ (reference sequence). Trimming took 2 bases from V and 7 from J, leaving 14 bases between them. The CDR3 is made up of 15 amino acids. CDR3 nucleotide sequence: TGTGCCAGCAGCTTAACCAACCAAAGGGGCGGGGAGCTGTTTTTT. It specifies CASSLTNQRGGELFF.